Sequencing of this T cell receptor (beta chain) was carried out in a study of T-cell reconstitution after alpha-beta-depleted transplantation in children. The TCRbeta library was prepared with unique molecular identifiers. TCRdb itself ran the PCR reads through MiXCR, one entry per CDR3 protein. Among fewer than 700,000 distinct CDR3 sequences listed, approximately 22% were seen once. This CDR3 is 16 amino acids long. The junction had 7 bases not matched to a gene; V was cut back by 0 bases and J by 3 bases. The germline V gene encodes CDR1 LGHNA and CDR2 YNFKEQ. The sample here was PBMCs, mostly from graft donor cells, taken 360 days after TCRalphabeta/CD19-depleted stem cell transplant. The J gene is TRBJ1-2, the V gene TRBV4-2; 7 bases agree with TRBD1. The source of this sequence is a boy in the first two years of life who had a stem cell transplant for acute myeloid leukemia, so the T cells may come from the graft donor. CDR3 region: CASSQDKGGEDYGYTF. The CDR3, as DNA: TGTGCCAGCAGCCAAGATAAAGGGGGCGAAGACTATGGCTACACCTTC.